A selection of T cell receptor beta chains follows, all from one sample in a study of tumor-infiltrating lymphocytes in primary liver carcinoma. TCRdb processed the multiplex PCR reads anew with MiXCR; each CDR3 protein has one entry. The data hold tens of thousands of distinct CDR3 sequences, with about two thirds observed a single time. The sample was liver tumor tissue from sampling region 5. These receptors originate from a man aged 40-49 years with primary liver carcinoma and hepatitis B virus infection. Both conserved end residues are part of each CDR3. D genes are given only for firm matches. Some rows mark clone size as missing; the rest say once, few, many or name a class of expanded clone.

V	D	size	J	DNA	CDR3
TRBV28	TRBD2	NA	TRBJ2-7	TGTGCCAGCAGTTTGGGGACAGCGGGAGGGCAGTACTTC	CASSLGTAGGQYF
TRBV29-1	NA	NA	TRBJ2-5	NA	CSVGGGAAETLYF
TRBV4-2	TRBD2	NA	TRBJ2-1	TGTGCCAGCAGCGTAACCAGGACTAGCGGGGTCAATGAGCAATTCTTC	CASSVTRTSGVNEQFF
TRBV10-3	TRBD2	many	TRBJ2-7	TGTGCCATCAGTGACCCTGGGACTAGTCCCTACGAGCAGTACTTC	CAISDPGTSPYEQYF
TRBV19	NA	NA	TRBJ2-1	TGTGCCAGTACCAGCGGGTTGTACAATGAGCAGTTCTTC	CASTSGLYNEQFF
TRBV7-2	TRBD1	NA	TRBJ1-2	TGTGCCAGCAACTTAGGACAGGGTCAATATGGCTGCACCTTC	CASNLGQGQYGCTF
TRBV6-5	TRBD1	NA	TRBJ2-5	TGTGTCAGCAGTCTAACTCCGGGACAGTGTCAGTACTTC	CVSSLTPGQCQYF
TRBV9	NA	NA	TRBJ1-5	TGTGCCAGCAGCGTAGAACCCTTCTTTAGTCAGCCCCAGCATTTT	CASSVEPFFSQPQHF
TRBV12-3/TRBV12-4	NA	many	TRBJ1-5	TGTGCCAGCAGTTTGTTAGGGGGGGACAATCAGCCCCAGCATTTT	CASSLLGGDNQPQHF
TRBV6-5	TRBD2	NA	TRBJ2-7	TGTGCCAGCAGTTTCTACTCAGCGGGAGAGGATTACGAGCAGTACTTC	CASSFYSAGEDYEQYF
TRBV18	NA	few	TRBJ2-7	TGTGCCAGCTCACCGACAGAGACGGTGAGGAACGAGCAGTACTTC	CASSPTETVRNEQYF
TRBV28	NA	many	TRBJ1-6	TGTGCCAGCAGTTTCGCCGACAGGCCGGGATCCCTCCACTTT	CASSFADRPGSLHF
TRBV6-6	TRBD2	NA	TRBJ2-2	TGTGCCAGCAATTCAGGGACTAGCGGGGGAACCGGTGAGCTGTTTTTT	CASNSGTSGGTGELFF
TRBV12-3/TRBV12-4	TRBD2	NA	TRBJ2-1	TGTGCCAGTAGTAAAGGACTAGCGGGAGGCCGGAGCTCCTACGATGAGCAGTTCTTC	CASSKGLAGGRSSYDEQFF
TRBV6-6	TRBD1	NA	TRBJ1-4	TGTGCCAGCAACCCCGGGACAGGCAGTGAAAAACTGTTTTTT	CASNPGTGSEKLFF
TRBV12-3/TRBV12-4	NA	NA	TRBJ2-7	TGTGCCAGCACCGAACCGGGACTGGCTTTCTACGGGCAGTACTTC	CASTEPGLAFYGQYF
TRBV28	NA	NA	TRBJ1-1	NA	CASTPAFVGVGTEVFF
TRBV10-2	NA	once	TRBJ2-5	TGCGCCAGCAGTGAAGAACAGAGACTACAAGAGGTAACCCAGTACTTC	CASSEEQRLQEVTQYF
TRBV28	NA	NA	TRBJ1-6	TGTGCCAGCAAACCAGGAGGGATCTCCTATAATTCACTCCTCCACTTT	CASKPGGISYNSLLHF
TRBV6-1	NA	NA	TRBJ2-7	TGTGCCAGCATCCCTCGAAGGGGGGTGATACTCGAGCAGTGCTTC	CASIPRRGVILEQCF
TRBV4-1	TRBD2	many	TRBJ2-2	TGCGCCAGCAGCCTCTTAGCGGGAGCAGGGACCGGGGAGCTGTTTTTT	CASSLLAGAGTGELFF
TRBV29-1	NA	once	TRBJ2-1	TGCAGCGCCCTCGGTAGGGGTGGCTGCAATGAGCAGTTCTTC	CSALGRGGCNEQFF
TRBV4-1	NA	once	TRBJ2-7	TGCGCCGGCAGCCAAGTCGGGGCTAACGAGCAGTACTTC	CAGSQVGANEQYF
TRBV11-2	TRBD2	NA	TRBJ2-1	TGTGCCAGCAGCTTTTGGGCTAGCGGGGGGGGGTCATACAATGAGCAGTTCTTC	CASSFWASGGGSYNEQFF
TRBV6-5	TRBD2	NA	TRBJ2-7	TGTGCCAGCAGTTACGGGGAGGGCCCTGGTGAGCAGTACTTC	CASSYGEGPGEQYF
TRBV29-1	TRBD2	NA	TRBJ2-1	TGCAGCGGTCTGGGACTAGCGGACAATGACCGGTTCTTC	CSGLGLADNDRFF
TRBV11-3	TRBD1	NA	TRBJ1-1	TGTGCCTGCAGCTTAGCAGGGGGAACTGCAGCTTTCTTT	CACSLAGGTAAFF
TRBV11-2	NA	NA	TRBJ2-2	TGTGTCAGCAGCCGCAGAGGGAACACCGGGGAGCTGTTTTTC	CVSSRRGNTGELFF
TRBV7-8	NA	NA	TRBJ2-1	TGTGCCGCCCGGCGAACCCCGTCCTCTTCCTACAATGACCAGTTCTTC	CAARRTPSSSYNDQFF